A single sample is the source of the 3 T cell receptor beta chains below, sequenced in a study of neurological immune-mediated disorders. Time point denoted: longitudinal time-point 3. TCRdb itself ran the 5' RACE reads through MiXCR, one entry per CDR3 protein. There are about 53,000 distinct CDR3 sequences in the sample; 7% to 10% occur only once, and 1.9% lies in the top ten. The specimen sequenced was PBMCs. The receptor source for this set is a woman aged 40-49 years in good health.

This clonotype has ten or more counts. V is TRBV30 and J is TRBJ2-3; unclear D gene. V lost 0 bases to trimming and J lost 4 bases, with 5 bases between them. This CDR3 has 12 amino acids. The V gene's germline CDR1 is GTSNPN and CDR2 SVGIG (reference sequence). In DNA, the CDR3 is TGTGCCTGGAGTGTACTCTCAGATACGCAGTATTTT. Translating gives CAWSVLSDTQYF.

This clonotype was seen repeatedly, ten times or more. The chain employs TRBV6-5 and TRBJ1-2; perhaps TRBD1 as D (6 bases). Deletions cut 6 bases from V and 11 bases from J, with 22 bases between. CDR1 is MNHEY and CDR2 is SVGAGI in the germline V gene. The CDR3 has 14 amino acids. This CDR3 reads CASSADKGGRWYTF. For the CDR3, the DNA is TGTGCCAGCAGCGCTGACAAGGGGGGTAGATGGTACACCTTC.

This clonotype appeared a few times. The V gene is TRBV12-3 or TRBV12-4, the J gene TRBJ2-5; D call uncertain. The CDR3 covers 12 residues. V dropped 3 bases and J dropped 7 bases, with 9 bases sitting between them. The CDR3 sequence is CASSFMEGTQYF. The CDR3 DNA reads as TGTGCCAGCAGTTTCATGGAAGGGACCCAGTACTTC.